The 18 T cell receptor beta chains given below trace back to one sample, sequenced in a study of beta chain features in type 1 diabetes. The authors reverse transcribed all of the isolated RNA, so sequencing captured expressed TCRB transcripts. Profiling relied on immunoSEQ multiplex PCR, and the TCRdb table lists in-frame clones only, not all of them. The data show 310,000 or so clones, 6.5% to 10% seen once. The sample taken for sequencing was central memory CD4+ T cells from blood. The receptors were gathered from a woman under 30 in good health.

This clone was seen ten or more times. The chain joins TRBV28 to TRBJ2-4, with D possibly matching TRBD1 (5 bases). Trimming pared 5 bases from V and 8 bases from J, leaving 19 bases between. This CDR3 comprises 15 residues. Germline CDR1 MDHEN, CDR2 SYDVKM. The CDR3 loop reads CASSLTQGVFDIQYF. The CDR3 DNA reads TGTGCCAGCAGTCTCACTCAAGGGGTATTTGACATTCAGTACTTC.

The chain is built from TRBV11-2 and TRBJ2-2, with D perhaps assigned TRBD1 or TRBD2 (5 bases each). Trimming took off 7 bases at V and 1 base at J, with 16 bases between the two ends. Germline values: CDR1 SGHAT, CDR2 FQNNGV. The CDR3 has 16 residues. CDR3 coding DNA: TGTGCCAGCACGCCTTCCGGGACGTTGAACACCGGGGAGCTGTTTTTT. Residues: CASTPSGTLNTGELFF.

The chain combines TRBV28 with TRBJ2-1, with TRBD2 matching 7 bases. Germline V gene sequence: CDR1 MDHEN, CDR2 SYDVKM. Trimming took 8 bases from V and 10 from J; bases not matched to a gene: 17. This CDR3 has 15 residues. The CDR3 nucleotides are TGTGCCAGCCTAGCCTCGGCGGGAGCCCCACTAGAGCAGTTCTTC. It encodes CASLASAGAPLEQFF. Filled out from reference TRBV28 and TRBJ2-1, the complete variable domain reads DVKVTQSSRYLVKRTGEKVFLECVQDMDHENMFWYRQDPGLGLRLIYFSYDVKMKEKGDIPEGYSVSREKKERFSLILESASTNQTSMYLCASLASAGAPLEQFFGPGTRLTVL.

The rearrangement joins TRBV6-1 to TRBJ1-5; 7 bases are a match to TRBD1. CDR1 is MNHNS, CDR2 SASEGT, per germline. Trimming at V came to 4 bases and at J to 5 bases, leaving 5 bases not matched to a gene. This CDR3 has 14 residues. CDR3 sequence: CASSVDRVDQPQHF. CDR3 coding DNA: TGTGCCAGCAGTGTAGACAGGGTGGATCAGCCCCAGCATTTT.

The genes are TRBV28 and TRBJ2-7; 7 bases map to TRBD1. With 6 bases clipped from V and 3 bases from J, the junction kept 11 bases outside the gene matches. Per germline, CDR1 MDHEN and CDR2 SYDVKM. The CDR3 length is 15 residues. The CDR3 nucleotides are TGTGCCAGCAGACAAACAGGGGACCATATCTACGAGCAGTACTTC. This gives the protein CASRQTGDHIYEQYF.

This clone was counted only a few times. CDR3 DNA sequence: TGTGCCAGCCAGCGGAACTCCTACGAGCAGTACTTC. Protein: CASQRNSYEQYF. The chain employs TRBV28 and TRBJ2-7; TRBD2 might be the D (5 bases). V lost 8 bases and J lost 0, with 8 bases in between. CDR3 length equals 12 residues. The germline gives CDR1 MDHEN, CDR2 SYDVKM.

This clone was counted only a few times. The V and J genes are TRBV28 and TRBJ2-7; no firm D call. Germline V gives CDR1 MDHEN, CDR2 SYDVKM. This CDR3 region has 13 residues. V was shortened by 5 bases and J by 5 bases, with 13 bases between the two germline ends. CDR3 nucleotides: TGTGCCAGCAGTCTCAGGACCGTGAACGAGCAGTACTTC. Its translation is CASSLRTVNEQYF.

The CDR3, as DNA: TGTGCCATCAGTGAGGGACTAGCGGGAGTTCCCTACAATGAGCAGTTCTTC. Encoded protein: CAISEGLAGVPYNEQFF. This chain links TRBV10-3 with TRBJ2-1, with 13 nucleotides matching TRBD2. This CDR3 comprises 17 residues. Trimming at V came to 2 bases and at J to 2 bases, leaving 3 bases not matched to a gene. Germline assignment: CDR1 ENHRY and CDR2 SYGVKD.

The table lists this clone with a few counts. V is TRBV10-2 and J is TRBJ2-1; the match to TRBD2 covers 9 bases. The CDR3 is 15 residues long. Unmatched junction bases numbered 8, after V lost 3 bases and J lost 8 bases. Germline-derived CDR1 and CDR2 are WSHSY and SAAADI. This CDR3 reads CASSDYGTSSHEQFF. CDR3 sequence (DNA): TGCGCCAGCAGTGATTACGGGACTAGCAGCCATGAGCAGTTCTTC.

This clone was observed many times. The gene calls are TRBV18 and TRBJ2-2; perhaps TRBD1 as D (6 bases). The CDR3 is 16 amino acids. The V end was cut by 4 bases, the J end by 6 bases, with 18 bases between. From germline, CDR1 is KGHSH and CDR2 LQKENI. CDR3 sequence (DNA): TGTGCCAGCTCACTCTCCAGGGGCCGCGTGGCCGGGGAGCTGTTTTTT. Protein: CASSLSRGRVAGELFF.

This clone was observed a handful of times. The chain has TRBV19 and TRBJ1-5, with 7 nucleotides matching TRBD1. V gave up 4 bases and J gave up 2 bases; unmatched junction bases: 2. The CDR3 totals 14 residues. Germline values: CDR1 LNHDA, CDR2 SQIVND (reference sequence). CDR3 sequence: CASSTTGGNQPQHF. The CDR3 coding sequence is TGTGCCAGTAGTACCACAGGGGGCAATCAGCCCCAGCATTTT.

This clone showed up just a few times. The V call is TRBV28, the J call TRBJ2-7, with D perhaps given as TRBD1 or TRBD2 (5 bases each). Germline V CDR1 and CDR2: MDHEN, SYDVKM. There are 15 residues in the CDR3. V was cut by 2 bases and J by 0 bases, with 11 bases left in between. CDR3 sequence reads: CASSLQGDLSYEQYF. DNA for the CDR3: TGTGCCAGCAGTTTACAAGGGGACCTCTCCTACGAGCAGTACTTC.

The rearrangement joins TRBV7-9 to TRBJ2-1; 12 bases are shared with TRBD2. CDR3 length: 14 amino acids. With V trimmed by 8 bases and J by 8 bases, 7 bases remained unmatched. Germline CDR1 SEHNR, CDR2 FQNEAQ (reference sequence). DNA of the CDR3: TGTGCCAGCTACCTAGCGGGAGGGCCAGATGAGCAGTTCTTC. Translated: CASYLAGGPDEQFF.

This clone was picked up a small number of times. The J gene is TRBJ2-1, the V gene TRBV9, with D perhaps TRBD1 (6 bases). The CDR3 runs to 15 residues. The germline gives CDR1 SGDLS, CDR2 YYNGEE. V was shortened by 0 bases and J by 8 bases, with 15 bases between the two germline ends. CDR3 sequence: CASSVVMAGDHEQFF. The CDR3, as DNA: TGTGCCAGCAGCGTAGTCATGGCAGGGGACCATGAGCAGTTCTTC. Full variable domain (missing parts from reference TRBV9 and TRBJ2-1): DSGVTQTPKHLITATGQRVTLRCSPRSGDLSVYWYQQSLDQGLQFLIQYYNGEERAKGNILERFSAQQFPDLHSELNLSSLELGDSALYFCASSVVMAGDHEQFFGPGTRLTVL.

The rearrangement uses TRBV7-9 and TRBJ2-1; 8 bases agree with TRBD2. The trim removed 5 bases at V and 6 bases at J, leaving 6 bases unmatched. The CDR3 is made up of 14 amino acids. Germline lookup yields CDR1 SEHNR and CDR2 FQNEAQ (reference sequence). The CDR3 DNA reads TGTGCCAGCAGCCTGAGCGGGAGCGTCAATGAGCAGTTCTTC. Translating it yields CASSLSGSVNEQFF.

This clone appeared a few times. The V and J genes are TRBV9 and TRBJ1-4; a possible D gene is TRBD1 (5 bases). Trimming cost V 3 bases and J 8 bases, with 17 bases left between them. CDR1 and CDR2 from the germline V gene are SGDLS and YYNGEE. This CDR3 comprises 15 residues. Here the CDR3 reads CASSEDAGWGEKLFF. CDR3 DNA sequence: TGTGCCAGCAGCGAGGACGCAGGGTGGGGAGAAAAACTGTTTTTT.

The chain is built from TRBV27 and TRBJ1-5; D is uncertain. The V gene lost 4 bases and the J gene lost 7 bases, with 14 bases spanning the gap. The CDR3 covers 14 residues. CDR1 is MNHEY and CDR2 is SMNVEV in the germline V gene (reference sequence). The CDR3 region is CASSSSYRGQPQHF. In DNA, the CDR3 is TGTGCCAGCAGTTCTTCTTATCGCGGGCAGCCCCAGCATTTT.

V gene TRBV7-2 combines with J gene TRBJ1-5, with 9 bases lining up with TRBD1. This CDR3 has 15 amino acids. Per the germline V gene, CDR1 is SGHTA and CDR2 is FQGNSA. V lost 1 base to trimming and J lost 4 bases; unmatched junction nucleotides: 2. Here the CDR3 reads CASSLGDRENQPQHF. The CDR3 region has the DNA TGTGCCAGCAGCTTAGGGGACAGGGAGAATCAGCCCCAGCATTTT.